This T cell receptor beta chain was documented in a study of lymphopenia after photon versus proton radiotherapy. Overall study findings and caveats: Under photons, naive T cells and diversity fell while effector/memory populations rose. Post-nadir TCR diversity decline inversely tracked overall survival among those who died. After the lymphocyte nadir, photon-treated repertoires showed oligoclonal expansion, especially of CD8+ Temra cells. Survival link was tested only in deceased patients; proton benefit remains a possibility.

With respect to this clone: Its antigen is currently unknown. A read error may produce the germline difference seen at one junction end.

The CDR3 is made up of 16 amino acids. Germline CDR1 and CDR2: LNHDA and SQIVND (reference sequence). Some clones are missing from TCRdb's copy, which holds only in-frame ones; the method was immunoSEQ multiplex PCR. The sample yields fewer than 65,000 clones, approximately 83% seen once. This clonotype was obtained from a man between 40 and 49 years old with gastric cancer. Sequenced here: peripheral blood, sampled from a patient treated with photon-based radiotherapy. The chain employs TRBV19 and TRBJ1-4; D is uncertain. Here the CDR3 DNA reads TGTACCAGTACCCAAGAGCATGGACCGACAAATGAAAAACTGTTTTTT. Its protein product is CTSTQEHGPTNEKLFF.